One sample yielded the 18 T cell receptor beta chains listed below, sequenced in a study of T cell responses to AZD1222 COVID-19 vaccine (dated by TCRdb to about 2021). Receptors were amplified or captured by the immunoSEQ multiplex PCR assay. The source is immuneACCESS, and TCRdb retained only in-frame sequences with V and J called. Part of the clones is not carried over; for the studies checked, unresolved V genes explain less than half of this, and the remainder is unexplained. This sample lists roughly 150,000 clones; around 89% were detected once. About 6.9% of the sample belongs to the ten largest clones. Reading the label with the study, this specimen's time point is: baseline before first vaccination. The sample in question was peripheral blood, obtained on day 0 of AZD1222 vaccination. The receptors originated from an adult in good health.

V gene TRBV18 combines with J gene TRBJ1-1, with D perhaps matching TRBD1 (5 bases). There are 17 residues in the CDR3. The germline V gene encodes CDR1 KGHSH and CDR2 LQKENI. Trimming took 1 base from V and 0 from J, leaving 15 bases between them. CDR3 loop: CASSPRGGLDMNTEAFF. The CDR3 nucleotides read TGTGCCAGCTCACCACGGGGCGGGCTAGACATGAACACTGAAGCTTTCTTT.

The J gene is TRBJ2-1, the V gene TRBV2; possible D gene TRBD2, 6 bases. The CDR3 extends over 14 amino acids. Trimming removed 8 bases from V and 9 bases from J, with 20 bases in between. Per germline, CDR1 SNHLY and CDR2 FYNNEI. The CDR3 loop is CASRTRGTRGEQFF. The CDR3 coding sequence is TGTGCCAGCCGAACTCGGGGGACCCGAGGTGAGCAGTTCTTC.

This chain links TRBV11-2 with TRBJ1-1; D is ambiguous. The CDR3 consists of 13 residues. Between the trimmed V and J ends, which lost 0 bases and 7 bases, there was a span of 9 bases. Germline V gives CDR1 SGHAT, CDR2 FQNNGV. CDR3 sequence (DNA): TGTGCCAGCAGCTTAGATCTTATGGGTGAAGCTTTCTTT. Its protein product is CASSLDLMGEAFF.

V gene TRBV21-1 combines with J gene TRBJ1-3. TRBV21-1 is an annotated pseudogene. The CDR3 is 16 residues long. The CDR3 bases are TGTGCCAGCAGCCAAAGGGCTGTCGTCTCTGGAAACACCATATATTTT. Translation gives CASSQRAVVSGNTIYF.

In this sample, this clone turned up a few times. This chain joins TRBV19 and TRBJ2-1; 13 bases are shared with TRBD2. The germline CDR1 and CDR2 sequences are LNHDA and SQIVND (reference sequence). This CDR3 region has 18 residues. The junction had 7 bases not matched to a gene; V was cut back by 1 base and J by 4 bases. CDR3 sequence: CASSIARTSGGRYNEQFF. CDR3 coding DNA: TGTGCCAGTAGTATAGCCCGGACTAGCGGGGGCCGATACAATGAGCAGTTCTTC.

This clone was seen just once. The CDR3: CAWSGRGYQETQYF. CDR3 DNA sequence: TGTGCCTGGAGTGGCAGGGGGTACCAAGAGACCCAGTACTTC. The gene calls are TRBV30 and TRBJ2-5; 7 bases map to TRBD1. V dropped 1 base and J dropped 0; count of bases not matched to a gene: 2. Germline V gene lookup returns CDR1 GTSNPN and CDR2 SVGIG (reference sequence). CDR3 length equals 14 residues.

V usage is TRBV2 and J usage is TRBJ2-5; D call uncertain. V was pared by 6 bases and J by 4 bases, with 9 bases between. The CDR3 has 12 residues. Germline values: CDR1 SNHLY, CDR2 FYNNEI. The CDR3 is CASSPGRETQYF. As DNA, the CDR3 is TGTGCCAGCAGCCCGGGCAGAGAGACCCAGTACTTC. Based on the CDR3 plus reference TRBV2 and TRBJ2-5, the full variable domain is EPEVTQTPSHQVTQMGQEVILRCVPISNHLYFYWYRQILGQKVEFLVSFYNNEISEKSEIFDDQFSVERPDGSNFTLKIRSTKLEDSAMYFCASSPGRETQYFGPGTRLLVL.

The V gene is TRBV7-2, the J gene TRBJ1-6; 9 positions agree with TRBD1. The length of the CDR3 is 14 residues. Germline V gene data show CDR1 as SGHTA and CDR2 as FQGNSA. V lost 4 bases to trimming and J lost 11 bases; unmatched junction nucleotides: 6. The CDR3 protein is CASSSGTGRTPLHF. The CDR3 DNA sequence: TGTGCCAGCAGCTCGGGGACAGGGCGGACACCCCTCCACTTT.

This rearrangement joins TRBV18 to TRBJ2-7; no clear D. V was clipped by 2 bases and J by 4 bases, with 9 bases between them. There are 13 residues in the CDR3. From germline, CDR1 is KGHSH and CDR2 LQKENI. The CDR3 bases are TGTGCCAGCTCACCATCAGAAAAATACGAGCAGTACTTC. It is translated as CASSPSEKYEQYF.

As DNA, the CDR3 is TGTGCCAGCAGTTACCACGAGCAGTACTTC. Translated, it gives CASSYHEQYF. The chain combines TRBV6-5 with TRBJ2-7; D remains unclear. The V end lost 2 bases, the J end lost 5 bases, and 1 base lay between the germline ends. The germline V gene encodes CDR1 MNHEY and CDR2 SVGAGI. The length of the CDR3 is 10 residues.

The sample holds a few counts of this clone. The genes are TRBV5-6 and TRBJ2-6, with D perhaps TRBD2 (7 bases). The CDR3 has 16 residues. CDR1 is SGHDT, CDR2 YYEEEE, per germline. Trimming stripped 4 bases from V and 5 bases from J, with 16 bases between. In DNA, the CDR3 is TGTGCCAGCAGCCCTACCTCGGGGGGCTGGGCCAACGTCCTGACTTTC. Protein product: CASSPTSGGWANVLTF.

In its sample, this clone was seen once. V gene TRBV7-9 combines with J gene TRBJ1-1; perhaps TRBD1 as D (6 bases). CDR3 length: 17 residues. Per the germline V gene, CDR1 is SEHNR and CDR2 is FQNEAQ (reference sequence). Trimming took off 2 bases at V and 4 bases at J, with 20 bases between the two ends. As DNA, the CDR3 is TGTGCCAGCAGCTTACTAAGCACCTGGGGGCTGGGCACTGAAGCTTTCTTT. Translating it yields CASSLLSTWGLGTEAFF. Supplemented by reference TRBV7-9 and TRBJ1-1, the full variable domain reads DTGVSQNPRHKITKRGQNVTFRCDPISEHNRLYWYRQTLGQGPEFLTYFQNEAQLEKSRLLSDRFSAERPKGSFSTLEIQRTEQGDSAMYLCASSLLSTWGLGTEAFFGQGTRLTVV.

The chain couples TRBV6-2 or TRBV6-3 to TRBJ1-5; D is ambiguous. The CDR3 spans 13 residues. Germline CDR1 reads MNHEY; CDR2 reads SVGEGT. The V end was cut by 0 bases, the J end by 5 bases, with 5 bases between. The CDR3 DNA is TGTGCCAGCAGTTACTCGTCTTATCAGCCCCAGCATTTT. Translating gives CASSYSSYQPQHF.

V is TRBV5-6 and J is TRBJ2-7, with unresolved D. The CDR3 has 11 amino acids. Germline assignment: CDR1 SGHDT and CDR2 YYEEEE. Trimming removed 2 bases at V and 4 bases at J, with 4 bases between. The CDR3 DNA follows: TGTGCCAGCAGCTTCTTATACGAGCAGTACTTC. Translating gives CASSFLYEQYF.

The chain couples TRBV6-2 or TRBV6-3 to TRBJ1-1; maybe TRBD1 (6 bases). The CDR3 consists of 14 residues. From germline, CDR1 is MNHEY and CDR2 SVGEGT. Trimming left V 6 bases short and J 5 bases short, with 16 bases between. The CDR3 nucleotides read TGTGCCAGCAGCCTTCGGGGGCGAGGGACTGAAGCTTTCTTT. Translated: CASSLRGRGTEAFF.

This chain joins TRBV11-3 and TRBJ2-2, with 8 positions matching TRBD1. Germline V gene sequence: CDR1 SGHNT, CDR2 YENEEA. V gave up 1 base and J gave up 2 bases; unmatched junction bases: 6. The CDR3 runs to 17 residues. In nucleotides, the CDR3 is TGTGCCAGCAGCTTAGGAGGGACAGGAGACAACACCGGGGAGCTGTTTTTT. As protein: CASSLGGTGDNTGELFF.

The chain combines TRBV9 with TRBJ2-2, with D possibly matching TRBD1 (6 bases). Germline V lookup: CDR1 SGDLS, CDR2 YYNGEE. This CDR3 region has 18 residues. V was trimmed by 2 bases and J by 6 bases, leaving 23 bases between them. The CDR3: CASSVNPTQGISSGELFF. The DNA of the CDR3 is TGTGCCAGCAGCGTCAACCCTACACAGGGTATCTCCTCCGGGGAGCTGTTTTTT.

The chain links TRBV5-5 to TRBJ2-5; TRBD1 is a possible D gene (6 bases). CDR3 length: 12 residues. The germline V and J ends were trimmed by 7 bases and 3 bases, with 10 bases remaining between them. Germline V gene data show CDR1 as SGHKS and CDR2 as YYEKEE (reference sequence). CDR3 nucleotides: TGTGCCAGCTTTGGGACAAAAGAGACCCAGTACTTC. Protein product: CASFGTKETQYF.